One and the same sample provided the 4 T cell receptor beta chains below, sequenced in a study of CD8 T cells in Susac syndrome. cDNA came from around 0.5 to 1 ug RNA primed by random hexamers. TCRdb used MiXCR to reprocess the immunoSEQ multiplex PCR reads, holding one entry per CDR3 protein. The sample lists about 440,000 distinct CDR3 sequences; more than 80% were seen once. The specimen was CD8+ T cells from PBMCs. These receptors were collected from a human donor with multiple sclerosis.

The chain links TRBV5-1 to TRBJ2-7; D perhaps matches TRBD1 (6 bases). V lost 2 bases and J 3 bases, leaving 12 bases between the germline ends. This CDR3 is 14 amino acids long. Looked up from germline, CDR1 is SGHRS and CDR2 is YFSETQ. CDR3: CASSFQGLSYEQYF. The CDR3 DNA reads as TGCGCCAGCAGCTTCCAGGGGCTAAGCTACGAGCAGTACTTC. The variable domain in full, completed from reference TRBV5-1 and TRBJ2-7, reads KAGVTQTPRYLIKTRGQQVTLSCSPISGHRSVSWYQQTPGQGLQFLFEYFSETQRNKGNFPGRFSGRQFSNSRSEMNVSTLELGDSALYLCASSFQGLSYEQYFGPGTRLTVT.

V and J are TRBV30 and TRBJ1-1, with D unresolved. The germline CDR1 and CDR2 sequences are GTSNPN and SVGIG (reference sequence). Trimming pared 4 bases from V and 1 base from J, leaving 10 bases between. The CDR3 consists of 13 residues. The CDR3 nucleotides are TGTGCCTGGACTTGGACGGGGAACACTGAAGCTTTCTTT. Translation gives CAWTWTGNTEAFF.

The chain's CDR3 is CSVDGTGSSYEQYF. DNA for the CDR3: TGCAGCGTTGATGGGACAGGGAGCTCCTACGAGCAGTACTTC. V gene TRBV29-1 combines with J gene TRBJ2-7; 9 bases are shared with TRBD1. The CDR3 length is 14 residues. Germline CDR1 is SQVTM and CDR2 is ANQGSEA. J lost 0 bases, V lost 3 bases, and 3 bases had no gene match.

With regard to this clonotype: At one end, the junction sequence differs from germline, possibly due to a read error. The chain has TRBV7-9 and TRBJ2-3; D possibly corresponds to TRBD2 (6 bases). The CDR3 has 12 amino acids. The germline gives CDR1 SEHNR, CDR2 FQNEAQ (reference sequence). CDR3 sequence: CASSLGGEPTHF. DNA for the CDR3: TGTGCCAGCAGCTTAGGGGGGGAGCCCACCCATTTT.